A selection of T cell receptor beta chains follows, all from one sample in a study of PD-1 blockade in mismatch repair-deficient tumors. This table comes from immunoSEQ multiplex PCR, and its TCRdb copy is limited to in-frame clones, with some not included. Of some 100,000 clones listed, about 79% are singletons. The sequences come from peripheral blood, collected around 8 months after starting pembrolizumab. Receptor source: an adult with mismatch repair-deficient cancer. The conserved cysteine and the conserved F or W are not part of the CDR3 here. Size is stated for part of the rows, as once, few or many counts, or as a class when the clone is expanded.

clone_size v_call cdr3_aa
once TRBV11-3 ASSLVSVISTDTQY
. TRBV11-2 ASSLNSVTEAF
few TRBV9 ASSPLQGATGELF
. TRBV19 ASSFGPYEQY
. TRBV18 ASSPHSQAEQY
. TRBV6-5 AVGATYEQY
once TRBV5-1 ASSKGTGGERGTQY
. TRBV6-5 ATGDRGNEQF
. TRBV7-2 ASSLARQETQY
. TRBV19 ASSIPGHQNTEAF
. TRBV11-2 ASSSLASARGQF
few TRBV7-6 ASSSSRTFRSGELF
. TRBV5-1 ASNMGLANTGELF
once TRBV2 ASSAQRPGNTIY
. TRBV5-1 ASSLYQGANEQF
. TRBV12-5 ASGLDKTGFAEKLF
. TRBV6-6 ASSRSQGNIYGYT
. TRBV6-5 ASRKRREGTYEQY
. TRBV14 ASSQVFSVQETQY
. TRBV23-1 ASTPIGDWYEQY
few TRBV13 ASSPPGGTRVNEQF
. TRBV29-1 SSKGGQGVGAF
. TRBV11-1 ASSPPVSSGANVLT
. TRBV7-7 ASSPTGYNEQF
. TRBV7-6 ASSPAVRVKSSYEQY
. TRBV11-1 ASKRSSLSSSYEQY
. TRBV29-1 SGGQGATEAF
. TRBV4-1 ASSRRDAGELF
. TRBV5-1 ASSSTGFLLTDTQY